This T cell receptor (beta chain) was identified during a study of beta chain features in type 1 diabetes. Turning to the study itself: Patients did not differ from healthy donors in age, gender or cell yield. Study observations and caveats: Any PCR bias toward short templates would affect both groups alike. Moderate but significant shortening of TCRB CDR3s was recorded in all four CD4+ subsets from Type 1 diabetes patients. When VDJ junctions were examined, type 1 diabetes patients showed fewer insertions and more deletions.

The authors sorted CD4+ naive, central memory, regulatory and stem cell-like memory cells via CD45RO/CCR7/CD25/CD127/CD95/CD27. A word on this clone: Antigen unknown.

CDR1 is ENHRY, CDR2 SYGVKD, per germline. The CDR3 extends over 16 amino acids. V trimming: 11 bases; J trimming: 0 bases; junction bases outside the gene matches: 15. The isolated RNA, all of it, was reverse transcribed, so expressed TCRB transcripts were what got sequenced. Using immunoSEQ multiplex PCR, the repertoire was profiled, and TCRdb retains in-frame clones only, with some absent. The table shows approximately 140,000 clones, with approximately 9% occurring only once. The chain has TRBV10-3 and TRBJ1-1, with TRBD1 matching over 7 bases. The sequence was obtained from a man aged 30 to 39 with type 1 diabetes. The sequenced sample was central memory CD4+ T cells from blood. The DNA for the CDR3 is TGTGCCGTCGGGAAGGGGACAGCGGTCATGAACACTGAAGCTTTCTTT. Residues: CAVGKGTAVMNTEAFF.